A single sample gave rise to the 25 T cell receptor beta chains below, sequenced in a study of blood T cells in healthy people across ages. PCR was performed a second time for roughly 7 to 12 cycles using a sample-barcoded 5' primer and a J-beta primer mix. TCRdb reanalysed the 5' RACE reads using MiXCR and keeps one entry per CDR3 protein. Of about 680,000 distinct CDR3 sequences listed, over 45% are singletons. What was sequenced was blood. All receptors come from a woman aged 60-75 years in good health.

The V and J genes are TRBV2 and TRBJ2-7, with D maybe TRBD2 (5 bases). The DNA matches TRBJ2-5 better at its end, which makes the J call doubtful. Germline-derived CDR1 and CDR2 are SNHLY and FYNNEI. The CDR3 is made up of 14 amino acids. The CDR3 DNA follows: TGTGCCAGCAGTGAATTCACTAGCCAAGAGACCCAGTACTTC. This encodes CASSEFTSQETQYF.

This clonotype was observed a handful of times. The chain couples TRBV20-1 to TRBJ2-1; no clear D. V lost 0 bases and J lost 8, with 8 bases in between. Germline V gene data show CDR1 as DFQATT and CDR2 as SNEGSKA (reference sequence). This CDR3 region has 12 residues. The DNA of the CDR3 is TGCAGTGCTAGAGATCGGTCCGATGAGCAGTTCTTC. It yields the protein CSARDRSDEQFF.

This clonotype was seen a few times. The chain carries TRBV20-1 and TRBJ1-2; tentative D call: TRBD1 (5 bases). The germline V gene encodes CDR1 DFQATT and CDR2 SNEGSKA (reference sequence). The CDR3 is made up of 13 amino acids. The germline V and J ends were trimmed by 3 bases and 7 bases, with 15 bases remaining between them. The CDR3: CSASLGTACGYTF. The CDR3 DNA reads TGCAGTGCTAGCCTAGGGACCGCCTGTGGCTACACCTTC.

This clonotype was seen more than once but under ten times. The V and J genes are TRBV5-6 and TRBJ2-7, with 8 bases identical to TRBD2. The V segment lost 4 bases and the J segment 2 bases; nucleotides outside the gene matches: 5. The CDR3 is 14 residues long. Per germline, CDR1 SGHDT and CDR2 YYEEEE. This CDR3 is CASSGSGSPYEQYF. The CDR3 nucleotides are TGTGCCAGCAGCGGCAGCGGGAGTCCCTACGAGCAGTACTTC.

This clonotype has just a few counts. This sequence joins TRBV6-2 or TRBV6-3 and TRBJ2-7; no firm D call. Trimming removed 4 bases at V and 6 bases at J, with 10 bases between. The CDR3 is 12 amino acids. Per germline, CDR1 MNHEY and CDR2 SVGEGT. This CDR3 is CASSSRYSEQYF. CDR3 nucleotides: TGTGCCAGCAGTTCTCGTTATAGCGAGCAGTACTTC.

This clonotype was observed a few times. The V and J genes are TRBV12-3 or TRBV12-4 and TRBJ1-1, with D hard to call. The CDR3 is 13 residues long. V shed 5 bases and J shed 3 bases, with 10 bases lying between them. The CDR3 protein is CASSTDIYTEAFF. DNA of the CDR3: TGTGCCAGCAGTACCGACATTTACACTGAAGCTTTCTTT.

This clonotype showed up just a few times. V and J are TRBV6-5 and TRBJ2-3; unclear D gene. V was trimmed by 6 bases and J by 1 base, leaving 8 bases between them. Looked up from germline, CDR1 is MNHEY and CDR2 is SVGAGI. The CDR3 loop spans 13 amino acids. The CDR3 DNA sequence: TGTGCCAGCAGGGCTGACGGCACAGATACGCAGTATTTT. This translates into CASRADGTDTQYF.

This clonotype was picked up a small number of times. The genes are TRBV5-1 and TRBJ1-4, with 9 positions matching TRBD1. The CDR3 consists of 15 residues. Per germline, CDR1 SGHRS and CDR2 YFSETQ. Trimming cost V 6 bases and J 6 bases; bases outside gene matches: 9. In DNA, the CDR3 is TGCGCCAGCACTCACAGGGGGCAGGGCGATGAAAAACTGTTTTTT. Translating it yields CASTHRGQGDEKLFF.

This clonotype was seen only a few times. CDR3 loop: CSCKQVGHTEAFF. CDR3 coding DNA: TGCAGCTGCAAACAGGTGGGCCACACTGAAGCTTTCTTT. The chain couples TRBV29-1 to TRBJ1-1; D perhaps matches TRBD1 (5 bases). The CDR3 has 13 amino acids. The ends were cut back, 8 bases at V and 3 bases at J, with 16 bases in the middle. Germline loops: CDR1 SQVTM, CDR2 ANQGSEA.

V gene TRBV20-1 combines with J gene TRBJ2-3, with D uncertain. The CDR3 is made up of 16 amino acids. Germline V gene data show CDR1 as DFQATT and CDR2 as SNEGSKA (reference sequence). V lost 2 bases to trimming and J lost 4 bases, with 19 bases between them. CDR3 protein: CSARPSTAMSADTQYF. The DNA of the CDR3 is TGCAGTGCTAGACCCTCGACTGCAATGAGCGCAGATACGCAGTATTTT.

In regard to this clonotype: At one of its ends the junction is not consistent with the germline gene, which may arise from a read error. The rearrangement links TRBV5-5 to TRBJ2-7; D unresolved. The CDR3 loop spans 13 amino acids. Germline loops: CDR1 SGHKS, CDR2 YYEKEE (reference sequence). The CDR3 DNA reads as TGTGCCAGCAGCACGCAAGAAGGTTACGAGCAGTACTTT. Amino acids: CASSTQEGYEQYF.

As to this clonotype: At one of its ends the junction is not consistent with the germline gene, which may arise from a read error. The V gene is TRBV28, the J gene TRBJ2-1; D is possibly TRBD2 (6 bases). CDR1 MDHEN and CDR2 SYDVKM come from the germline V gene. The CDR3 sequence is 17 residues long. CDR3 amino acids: CASSPSGRRGSYNEQFF. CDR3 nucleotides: TGCGCCAGCAGTCCTTCCGGTCGGAGGGGCTCCTACAATGAGCAGTTCTTC.

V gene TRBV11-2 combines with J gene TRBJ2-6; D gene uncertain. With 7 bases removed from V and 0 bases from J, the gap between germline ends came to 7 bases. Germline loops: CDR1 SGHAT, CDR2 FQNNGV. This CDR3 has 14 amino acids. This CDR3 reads CASTRSSGANVLTF. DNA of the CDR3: TGTGCCAGCACCCGGAGCTCTGGGGCCAACGTCCTGACTTTC.

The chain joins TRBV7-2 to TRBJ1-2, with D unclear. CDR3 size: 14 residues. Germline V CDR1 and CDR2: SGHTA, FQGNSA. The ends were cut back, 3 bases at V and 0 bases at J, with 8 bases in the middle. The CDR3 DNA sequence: TGTGCCAGCAGCTTGGTCCAGTCTAACTATGGCTACACCTTC. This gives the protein CASSLVQSNYGYTF. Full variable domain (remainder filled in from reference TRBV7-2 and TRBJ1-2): GAGVSQSPSNKVTEKGKDVELRCDPISGHTALYWYRQSLGQGLEFLIYFQGNSAPDKSGLPSDRFSAERTGGSVSTLTIQRTQQEDSAVYLCASSLVQSNYGYTFGSGTRLTVV.

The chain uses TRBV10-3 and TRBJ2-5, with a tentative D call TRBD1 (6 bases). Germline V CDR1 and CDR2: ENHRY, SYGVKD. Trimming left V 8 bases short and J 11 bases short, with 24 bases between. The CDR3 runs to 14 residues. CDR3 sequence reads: CAIADRVPGSEQYF. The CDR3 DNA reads TGTGCCATCGCGGACAGAGTTCCCGGCAGTGAGCAGTACTTC.

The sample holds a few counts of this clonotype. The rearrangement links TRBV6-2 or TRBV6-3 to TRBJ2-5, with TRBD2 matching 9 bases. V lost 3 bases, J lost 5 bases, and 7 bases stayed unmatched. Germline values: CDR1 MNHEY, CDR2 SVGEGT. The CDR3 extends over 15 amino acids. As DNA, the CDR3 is TGTGCCAGCAGTTATGTTAGCGGGAGAAGGGAGACCCAGTACTTC. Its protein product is CASSYVSGRRETQYF.

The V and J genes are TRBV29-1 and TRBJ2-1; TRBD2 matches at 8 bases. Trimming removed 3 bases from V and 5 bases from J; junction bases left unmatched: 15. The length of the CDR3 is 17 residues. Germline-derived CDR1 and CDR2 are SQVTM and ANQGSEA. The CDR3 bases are TGCAGCGTTGAGGGCGCTCTAAGCGGGAGTTTTAACAATGAGCAGTTCTTC. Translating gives CSVEGALSGSFNNEQFF.

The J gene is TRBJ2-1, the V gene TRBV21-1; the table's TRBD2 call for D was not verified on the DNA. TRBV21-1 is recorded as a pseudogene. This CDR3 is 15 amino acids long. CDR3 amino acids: CASPPQREKYNEQFF. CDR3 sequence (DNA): TGTGCCAGCCCGCCCCAGCGGGAGAAGTATAATGAGCAGTTCTTC.

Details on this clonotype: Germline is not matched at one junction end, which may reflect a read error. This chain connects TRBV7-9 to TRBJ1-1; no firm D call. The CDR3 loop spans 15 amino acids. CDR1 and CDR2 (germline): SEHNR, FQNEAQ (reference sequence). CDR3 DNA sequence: TGTGCCAGCAGTTTAGATATAAACTTGAACACTGAAGCTTTCTTT. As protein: CASSLDINLNTEAFF.

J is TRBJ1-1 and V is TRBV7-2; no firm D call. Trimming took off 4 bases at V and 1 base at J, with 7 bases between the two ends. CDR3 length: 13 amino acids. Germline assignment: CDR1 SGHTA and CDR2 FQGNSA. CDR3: CASSSLRNTEAFF. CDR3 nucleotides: TGTGCCAGCAGCTCACTGAGGAACACTGAAGCTTTCTTT.

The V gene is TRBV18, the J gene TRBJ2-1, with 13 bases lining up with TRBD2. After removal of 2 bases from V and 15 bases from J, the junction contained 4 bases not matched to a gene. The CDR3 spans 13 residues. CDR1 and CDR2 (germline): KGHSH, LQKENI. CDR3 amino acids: CASSPTSGRVPFF. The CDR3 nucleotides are TGTGCCAGCTCACCAACTAGCGGGAGGGTCCCGTTCTTC. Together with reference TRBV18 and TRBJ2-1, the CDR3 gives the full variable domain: NAGVMQNPRHLVRRRGQEARLRCSPMKGHSHVYWYRQLPEEGLKFMVYLQKENIIDESGMPKERFSAEFPKEGPSILRIQQVVRGDSAAYFCASSPTSGRVPFFGPGTRLTVL.

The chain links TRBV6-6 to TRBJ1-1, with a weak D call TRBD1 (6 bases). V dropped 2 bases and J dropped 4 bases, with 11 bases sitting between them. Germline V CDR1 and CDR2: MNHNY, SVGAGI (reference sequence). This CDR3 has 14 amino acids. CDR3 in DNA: TGTGCCAGCAGTTACGGGGGGCGAAGCACTGAAGCTTTCTTT. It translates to CASSYGGRSTEAFF.

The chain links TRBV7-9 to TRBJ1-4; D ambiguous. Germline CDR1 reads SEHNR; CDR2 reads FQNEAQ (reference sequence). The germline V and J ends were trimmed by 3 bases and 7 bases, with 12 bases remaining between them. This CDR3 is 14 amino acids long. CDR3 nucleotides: TGTGCCAGCAGCTTCGACGGTGACCTTGAAAAACTGTTTTTT. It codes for CASSFDGDLEKLFF.

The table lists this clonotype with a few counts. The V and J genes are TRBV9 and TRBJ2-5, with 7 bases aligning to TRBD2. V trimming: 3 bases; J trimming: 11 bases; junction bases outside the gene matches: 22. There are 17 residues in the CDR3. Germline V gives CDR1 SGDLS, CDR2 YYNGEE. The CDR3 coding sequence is TGTGCCAGCAGCGGCGTGGAGGGAGGGGTCCCCTACAATGAGCAGTACTTC. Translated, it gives CASSGVEGGVPYNEQYF.

The CDR3 sequence is CSLTGTETQYF. The CDR3 nucleotides read TGCAGTCTGACAGGGACGGAGACCCAGTACTTC. The chain carries TRBV20-1 and TRBJ2-5; TRBD1 agrees at 7 bases. Trimming cost V 8 bases and J 5 bases; bases outside gene matches: 5. The germline CDR1 and CDR2 sequences are DFQATT and SNEGSKA (reference sequence). The CDR3 is 11 residues long.